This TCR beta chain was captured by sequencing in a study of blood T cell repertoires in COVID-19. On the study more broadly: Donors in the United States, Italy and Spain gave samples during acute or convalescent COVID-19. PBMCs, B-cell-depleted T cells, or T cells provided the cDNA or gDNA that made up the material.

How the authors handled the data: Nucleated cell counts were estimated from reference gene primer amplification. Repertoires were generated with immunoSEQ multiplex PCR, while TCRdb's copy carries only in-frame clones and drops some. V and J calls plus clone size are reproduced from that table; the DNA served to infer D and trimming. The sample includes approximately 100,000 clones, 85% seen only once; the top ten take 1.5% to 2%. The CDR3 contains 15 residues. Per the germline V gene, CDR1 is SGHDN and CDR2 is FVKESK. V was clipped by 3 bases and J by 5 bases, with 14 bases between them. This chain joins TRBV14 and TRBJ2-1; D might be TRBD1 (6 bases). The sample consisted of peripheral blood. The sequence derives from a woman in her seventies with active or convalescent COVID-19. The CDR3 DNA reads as TGTGCCAGCAGCCAGCGCCGGGACATTGACAATGAGCAGTTCTTC. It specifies CASSQRRDIDNEQFF.